A single sample gave rise to the 17 T cell receptor beta chains below, sequenced in a study of T cells in Graves' hyperthyroidism and ophthalmopathy. Regions amplified from RNA transcripts were the TCR beta CDR3 regions. The TCR CDR3 was amplified in a first-round RT-PCR using the HTBI primer set. TCRdb used MiXCR to reprocess the multiplex PCR reads, holding one entry per CDR3 protein. The table lists roughly 580,000 distinct CDR3 sequences, approximately 15% of them singletons, with 5.8% in the top ten. Sequencing was carried out using blood. The receptors were sampled from a woman in her twenties or thirties with Graves' hyperthyroidism that later progressed to Graves' ophthalmopathy.

This clonotype was seen a few times. V usage is TRBV19 and J usage is TRBJ2-7; D possibly corresponds to TRBD1 (5 bases). This CDR3 has 13 residues. V was trimmed by 6 bases and J by 3 bases, leaving 12 bases between them. Germline loops: CDR1 LNHDA, CDR2 SQIVND (reference sequence). The DNA for the CDR3 is TGTGCCAGTAGCCCACGGACACACTACGAGCAGTACTTC. It specifies CASSPRTHYEQYF.

This clonotype was observed at least ten times. V gene TRBV20-1 combines with J gene TRBJ2-7, with unresolved D. This CDR3 is 11 amino acids long. CDR1 DFQATT and CDR2 SNEGSKA come from the germline V gene (reference sequence). V shed 5 bases and J shed 2 bases, with 7 bases lying between them. CDR3 region: CSARQTYEQYF. CDR3 DNA: TGCAGTGCTCGGCAGACCTACGAGCAGTACTTC.

This clonotype appeared many times. The V gene is TRBV20-1, the J gene TRBJ1-2; D call uncertain. The CDR3 consists of 13 residues. V was shortened by 0 bases and J by 2 bases, with 7 bases between the two germline ends. CDR1 DFQATT and CDR2 SNEGSKA come from the germline V gene (reference sequence). In DNA, the CDR3 is TGCAGTGCTAGAGACAGGACGAACTATGGCTACACCTTC. It codes for CSARDRTNYGYTF.

About this clonotype: A much larger clone differs from this one at a single base, so this may be a read error. The chain carries TRBV11-3 and TRBJ2-1; possibly TRBD1 for D (6 bases). CDR1 and CDR2 from the germline V gene are SGHNT and YENEEA. The CDR3 covers 13 residues. Trimming removed 5 bases at V and 6 bases at J, with 11 bases between. This CDR3 is CASSTGHGNEQFF. CDR3 bases: TGTGCCAGCAGCACGGGACATGGCAATGAGCAGTTCTTC.

This rearrangement joins TRBV7-9 to TRBJ1-1, with TRBD1 as a possible D gene (5 bases). Germline assignment: CDR1 SEHNR and CDR2 FQNEAQ (reference sequence). The CDR3 sequence is 12 residues long. V was pared by 7 bases and J by 5 bases, with 11 bases between. DNA of the CDR3: TGTGCCAGCAACAATAGGGGTACTGAAGCTTTCTTT. Its translation is CASNNRGTEAFF.

The table lists this clonotype with a few counts. The CDR3 region has the DNA TGCAGCGTTGAAGATTTAACATCCGCGGCGGAGACCCAGTACTTC. Translation gives CSVEDLTSAAETQYF. The chain joins TRBV29-1 to TRBJ2-5; D gene uncertain. The V end lost 0 bases, the J end lost 5 bases, and 16 bases lay between the germline ends. There are 15 residues in the CDR3. CDR1 and CDR2 from the germline V gene are SQVTM and ANQGSEA.

This clonotype was counted a few times. The J gene is TRBJ2-3, the V gene TRBV20-1; a weak D match, TRBD1 (5 bases). The germline gives CDR1 DFQATT, CDR2 SNEGSKA (reference sequence). V gave up 6 bases and J gave up 0 bases, with 16 bases separating them. CDR3 length: 15 residues. CDR3 DNA sequence: TGCAGTGCCCTAGACGTGGGGCTGAGCACAGATACGCAGTATTTT. Translating gives CSALDVGLSTDTQYF.

Ten or more counts support this clonotype. The J gene is TRBJ2-3, the V gene TRBV7-2; no clear D. Trimming pared 4 bases from V and 3 bases from J, leaving 17 bases between. The CDR3 spans 16 residues. Germline CDR1 SGHTA, CDR2 FQGNSA. CDR3 protein: CASSSWTVIRTDTQYF. As DNA, the CDR3 is TGTGCCAGCAGCTCCTGGACCGTGATCAGGACAGATACGCAGTATTTT.

This clonotype was seen at least ten times. The J gene is TRBJ1-2, the V gene TRBV24-1; possibly TRBD1 for D (5 bases). Germline V gene lookup returns CDR1 KGHDR and CDR2 SFDVKD. The germline V and J ends were trimmed by 4 bases and 8 bases, with 16 bases remaining between them. The CDR3 sequence is 14 residues long. As DNA, the CDR3 is TGTGCCACCAGTGACTCCCAAGCGGGGGAAGGCTACACCTTC. This codes for CATSDSQAGEGYTF.

Ten or more counts support this clonotype. This chain connects TRBV24-1 to TRBJ2-5, with 13 bases matching TRBD2. This CDR3 is built from 17 residues. Per germline, CDR1 KGHDR and CDR2 SFDVKD. Losses at the gene ends were 4 bases for V and 4 bases for J; bases not matched to a gene: 8. The CDR3: CATSDSGLAGDGETQYF. CDR3 DNA sequence: TGTGCCACCAGTGACTCCGGACTAGCGGGAGATGGAGAGACCCAGTACTTC.

The genes are TRBV5-1 and TRBJ1-6; TRBD1 aligns across 10 bases. The CDR3 is 14 residues long. The germline V gene has CDR1 SGHRS and CDR2 YFSETQ. Trimming took 4 bases from V and 8 from J; bases not matched to a gene: 3. The CDR3 DNA is TGCGCCAGCAGCCCCGGGACAGGGGATTCACCCCTCCACTTT. Translating it yields CASSPGTGDSPLHF.

This clonotype was recorded many times. The chain joins TRBV12-3 or TRBV12-4 to TRBJ2-1; D assignment may be TRBD1 or TRBD2 (5 bases each). The CDR3 totals 18 residues. Trimming took 5 bases from V and 0 from J, leaving 20 bases between them. Here the CDR3 DNA reads TGTGCCAGCAGTCAAACTCCGGGACCCAGGAGCTCCTACAATGAGCAGTTCTTC. Amino acid sequence: CASSQTPGPRSSYNEQFF.

This clonotype was recorded at least ten times. The chain is built from TRBV28 and TRBJ2-7, with 9 bases aligning to TRBD2. The CDR3 has 16 amino acids. With 3 bases clipped from V and 2 bases from J, the junction kept 8 bases outside the gene matches. CDR1 and CDR2 from the germline V gene are MDHEN and SYDVKM. In nucleotides, the CDR3 is TGTGCCAGCAGTTTGAGTTTCGGCGGGAGGGCCTACGAGCAGTACTTC. The encoded protein is CASSLSFGGRAYEQYF.

This clonotype was observed a single time. V is TRBV19 and J is TRBJ1-5; the D is unclear. The CDR3 has 16 amino acids. Germline CDR1 LNHDA, CDR2 SQIVND (reference sequence). V shed 0 bases and J shed 1 base, with 10 bases lying between them. This CDR3 is CASSIEVVPSNQPQHF. The CDR3 bases are TGTGCCAGTAGTATAGAGGTCGTCCCAAGCAATCAGCCCCAGCATTTT.

This clonotype was seen ten or more times. The genes are TRBV5-6 and TRBJ2-1; D is possibly TRBD1 or TRBD2 (5 bases each). In germline, CDR1 is SGHDT, CDR2 YYEEEE. Deletions cut 0 bases from V and 5 bases from J, with 12 bases between. CDR3 length equals 15 residues. CDR3: CASSLAEGPHNEQFF. The CDR3 nucleotides read TGTGCCAGCAGCTTGGCCGAGGGGCCCCACAATGAGCAGTTCTTC.

The gene calls are TRBV7-6 and TRBJ2-1; tentatively, D is TRBD1 (6 bases). Trimming left V 5 bases short and J 8 bases short, with 19 bases between. Looked up from germline, CDR1 is SGHVS and CDR2 is FNYEAQ. This CDR3 spans 15 amino acids. The CDR3 is CASSPRDTFEDEQFF. For the CDR3, the DNA is TGTGCCAGCAGCCCCCGGGACACTTTCGAGGATGAGCAGTTCTTC.

The table lists this clonotype with a few counts. J is TRBJ1-3 and V is TRBV5-8, with D possibly being TRBD1 (5 bases). V was clipped by 5 bases and J by 4 bases, with 16 bases between them. Germline V gives CDR1 SGHTS, CDR2 YDEGEE. This CDR3 has 15 residues. The DNA for the CDR3 is TGTGCCAGCAGACCACGCGGGGCAGCCGGAAACACCATATATTTT. Protein: CASRPRGAAGNTIYF.